This T cell receptor (beta chain) stems from a study of T cells after yellow fever vaccination. Looking at the study overall: SMART-Seq v4 Ultra Low Input prepared the low-cell-number fractions.

This clonotype was found many times. Antigen specificity is unknown. Study-level findings and limits: Repertoires sorted by FACS could include abundant clonotypes that are contaminants from the bulk population. The booster saw the reappearance of most primary-vaccination clones (about 95% CD4, about 88% CD8).

The V gene lost 4 bases and the J gene lost 4 bases, with 5 bases spanning the gap. CDR3 length equals 11 residues. For TCR, cDNA came from 5'RACE template switching, which added a universal primer site and UMIs. TCRdb re-derived calls from the 5' RACE reads in MiXCR, one entry per CDR3 protein. In the table there are about 120,000 distinct CDR3 sequences, approximately 8.4% of which are singletons. The sequencing used CD8+ T cells sorted from PBMCs, collected 45 days after the yellow fever booster vaccination. The chain couples TRBV12-3 or TRBV12-4 to TRBJ2-7, with D uncertain. This sequence originates from a man aged 30 to 39 who received the YFV17D yellow fever vaccine. This chain's CDR3 is CASSSRYEQYF. Written as DNA, the CDR3 is TGTGCCAGCAGTTCAAGATACGAGCAGTACTTC.